These 18 T cell receptor beta chains came from one sample sequenced in a study of shared clonotypes between healthy human individuals. The table came from immunoSEQ multiplex PCR; TCRdb's copy has only in-frame clones and leaves some out. Among around 2.1 million clones listed, roughly 91% were seen once. CD45RO-negative cells were positively selected for CCR7, leaving out terminally differentiated effector memory CD45RA+ cells. Material: naive CD8+ T cells from PBMCs. The receptors derive from a man aged 18 to 35 in good health. Some clones in this sample may be carry-over from other donors' samples.

V usage is TRBV5-5 and J usage is TRBJ2-4; 7 bases are shared with TRBD1. Germline CDR1 and CDR2: SGHKS and YYEKEE (reference sequence). The V and J ends lost 2 bases and 6 bases, in that order; junction bases with no gene match: 17. The CDR3 runs to 18 residues. CDR3 loop: CASSLSPGGSFPPNIQYF. CDR3 nucleotide sequence: TGTGCCAGCAGCTTATCCCCAGGGGGAAGCTTTCCCCCAAACATTCAGTACTTC.

This clone was picked up a small number of times. Other DNA sequences in the same sample also yield this CDR3. V is TRBV2 and J is TRBJ1-1; no definite D call. The CDR3 totals 12 residues. V lost 0 bases, J lost 5 bases, and 4 bases lay in between. Germline CDR1 reads SNHLY; CDR2 reads FYNNEI. CDR3 residues: CASSEASTEAFF. As DNA, the CDR3 is TGTGCCAGCAGTGAAGCGAGTACTGAAGCTTTCTTT.

The chain recombines TRBV4-3 with TRBJ1-1; D not resolved. The V gene lost 0 bases and the J gene lost 2 bases, with 13 bases spanning the gap. Germline loops: CDR1 LGHNA, CDR2 YSLEER. This CDR3 spans 16 amino acids. The CDR3 sequence: CASSQEWGEGNTEAFF. CDR3 sequence (DNA): TGCGCCAGCAGCCAAGAGTGGGGAGAGGGTAACACTGAAGCTTTCTTT.

V is TRBV9 and J is TRBJ2-7, with 7 bases lining up with TRBD1. This CDR3 spans 15 amino acids. CDR1 is SGDLS and CDR2 is YYNGEE in the germline V gene. With V trimmed by 4 bases and J by 2 bases, 9 bases remained unmatched. CDR3 sequence (DNA): TGTGCCAGCAGCCCTTCTCGGGACAGAACCTACGAGCAGTACTTC. This translates into CASSPSRDRTYEQYF.

V gene TRBV27 combines with J gene TRBJ2-7, with 12 positions matching TRBD2. Germline V gives CDR1 MNHEY, CDR2 SMNVEV (reference sequence). CDR3 length: 16 residues. The V and J ends lost 0 bases and 3 bases, in that order; junction bases with no gene match: 3. Written as DNA, the CDR3 is TGTGCCAGCAGTTTATCTAGGACTAGCGGGAACTACGAGCAGTACTTC. Protein sequence: CASSLSRTSGNYEQYF.

This clone was counted a few times. The chain combines TRBV13 with TRBJ1-1, with D possibly being TRBD1 (5 bases). This CDR3 spans 12 amino acids. Between the trimmed V and J ends, which lost 10 bases and 5 bases, there was a span of 14 bases. Germline CDR1 is PRHDT and CDR2 is FYEKMQ (reference sequence). CDR3 nucleotide sequence: TGTGCCACTTCAATTGGGGCGACTGAAGCTTTCTTT. Translated: CATSIGATEAFF.

This rearrangement joins TRBV2 to TRBJ1-4; no clear D. CDR1 and CDR2 (germline): SNHLY, FYNNEI. Trimming took 5 bases from V and 12 from J, leaving 10 bases between them. The CDR3 sequence is 11 residues long. The CDR3 loop reads CASSFKNQLFF. CDR3 nucleotides: TGTGCCAGCAGTTTCAAGAACCAACTGTTTTTT.

This chain connects TRBV9 to TRBJ2-1; TRBD2 agrees at 13 bases. The CDR3 runs to 17 residues. V was clipped by 4 bases and J by 7 bases; unmatched bases: 11. Germline V gives CDR1 SGDLS, CDR2 YYNGEE. CDR3 sequence: CASSHRLAGGVVNEQFF. Here the CDR3 DNA reads TGTGCCAGCAGCCATAGACTAGCGGGAGGAGTGGTTAATGAGCAGTTCTTC.

The rearrangement uses TRBV6-1 and TRBJ1-1, with 7 bases that match TRBD1. Germline CDR1 reads MNHNS; CDR2 reads SASEGT. This CDR3 contains 15 residues. V shed 6 bases and J 5 bases; nucleotides not matched to a gene: 12. CDR3 in amino acids: CASSPTWTGATEAFF. DNA for the CDR3: TGTGCCAGCAGCCCCACCTGGACAGGCGCGACTGAAGCTTTCTTT.

CDR3 sequence (DNA): TGTGCCAGCAGAGACAGGGTTCAGTTCGGCGAGCAGTACTTC. Translation gives CASRDRVQFGEQYF. The chain recombines TRBV2 with TRBJ2-7; 7 nucleotides align to TRBD1. CDR3 size: 14 residues. The V and J ends lost 6 bases and 6 bases, in that order; junction bases with no gene match: 11. CDR1 and CDR2 (germline): SNHLY, FYNNEI.

This chain links TRBV30 with TRBJ1-3, with 11 bases that match TRBD1. The J segment lost 3 bases and the V segment lost 4 bases, leaving 8 bases of the junction unmatched. The CDR3 is 16 amino acids. Looked up from germline, CDR1 is GTSNPN and CDR2 is SVGIG (reference sequence). As DNA, the CDR3 is TGTGCCTGGAACATAGGACAGGGGGCCTTTGGAAACACCATATATTTT. This sequence encodes CAWNIGQGAFGNTIYF.

The V gene is TRBV29-1, the J gene TRBJ1-3; D is possibly TRBD1 (6 bases). The V gene's germline CDR1 is SQVTM and CDR2 ANQGSEA. The CDR3 has 14 amino acids. V lost 5 bases to trimming and J lost 4 bases, with 15 bases between them. CDR3 region: CSVLGGVPGNTIYF. Here the CDR3 DNA reads TGCAGCGTTTTAGGGGGGGTGCCCGGAAACACCATATATTTT.

J is TRBJ1-5 and V is TRBV19; 7 bases fit TRBD1. Germline CDR1 LNHDA, CDR2 SQIVND (reference sequence). The CDR3 is 16 residues long. Trimming removed 3 bases from V and 3 bases from J; junction bases left unmatched: 8. The CDR3 DNA follows: TGTGCCAGTAGTATCAAGGCAGGGGGACCCAATCAGCCCCAGCATTTT. Encoded protein: CASSIKAGGPNQPQHF.

This clone was recorded once. The V gene is TRBV21-1, the J gene TRBJ2-5; the table calls TRBD1, which could not be checked here. TRBV21-1 is a known pseudogene. The CDR3 is made up of 15 amino acids. This CDR3 reads CASSKESGQKETQYF. The CDR3 nucleotides are TGTGCCAGCAGCAAAGAGAGTGGACAAAAAGAGACCCAGTACTTC.

This clone was seen once. The chain combines TRBV21-1 with TRBJ2-1; no check of the table's D call, TRBD2, against the DNA was made. TRBV21-1 is a pseudogene segment. The CDR3 is 16 amino acids. The CDR3 sequence: CASENSAGSSYNEQFF. For the CDR3, the DNA is TGTGCCAGCGAAAACAGCGCCGGGAGCTCCTACAATGAGCAGTTCTTC.

In DNA, the CDR3 is TGTGCCAGCAGCTTCCAGACAGGCGCTACTAACTATGGCTACACCTTC. This gives the protein CASSFQTGATNYGYTF. The chain recombines TRBV5-6 with TRBJ1-2; tentative D call: TRBD1 (6 bases). Germline V gene data show CDR1 as SGHDT and CDR2 as YYEEEE. The CDR3 is 16 amino acids. The V end lost 2 bases, the J end lost 0 bases, and 14 bases lay between the germline ends.

This rearrangement joins TRBV7-6 to TRBJ2-2; TRBD2 matches 13 bases. This CDR3 contains 16 residues. V lost 3 bases to trimming and J lost 3 bases; unmatched junction nucleotides: 1. Per germline, CDR1 SGHVS and CDR2 FNYEAQ. This chain's CDR3 is CASSLGLAGYTGELFF. For the CDR3, the DNA is TGTGCCAGCAGCTTGGGACTAGCGGGGTACACCGGGGAGCTGTTTTTT.

The DNA of the CDR3 is TGTGCCAGCAACCGAGGGCCCTATGGACGAGAGGATACGCAGTATTTT. Its protein product is CASNRGPYGREDTQYF. This chain links TRBV7-9 with TRBJ2-3, with D perhaps TRBD2 (5 bases). Trimming cost V 7 bases and J 6 bases, with 23 bases left between them. Germline V gene sequence: CDR1 SEHNR, CDR2 FQNEAQ (reference sequence). The CDR3 is made up of 16 amino acids.